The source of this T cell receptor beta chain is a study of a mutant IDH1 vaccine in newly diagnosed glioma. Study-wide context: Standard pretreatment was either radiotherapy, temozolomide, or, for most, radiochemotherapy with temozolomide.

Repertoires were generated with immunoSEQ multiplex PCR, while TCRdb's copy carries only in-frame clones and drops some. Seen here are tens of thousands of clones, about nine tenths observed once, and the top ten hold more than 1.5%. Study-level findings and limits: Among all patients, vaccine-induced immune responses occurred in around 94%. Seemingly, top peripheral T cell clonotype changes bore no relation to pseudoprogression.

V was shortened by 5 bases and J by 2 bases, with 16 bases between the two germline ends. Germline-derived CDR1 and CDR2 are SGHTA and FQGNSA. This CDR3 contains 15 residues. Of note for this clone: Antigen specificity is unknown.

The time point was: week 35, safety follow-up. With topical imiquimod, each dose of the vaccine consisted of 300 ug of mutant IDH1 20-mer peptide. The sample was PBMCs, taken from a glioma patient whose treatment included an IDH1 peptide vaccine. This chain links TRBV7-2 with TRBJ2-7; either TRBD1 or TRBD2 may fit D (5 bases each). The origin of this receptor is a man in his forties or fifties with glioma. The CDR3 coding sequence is TGTGCCAGCAGCACAGCCGGGACGGGGACCTACGAGCAGTACTTC. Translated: CASSTAGTGTYEQYF.